Below, one T cell receptor (beta chain) is given with its context. Profiled with immunoSEQ multiplex PCR; TCRdb holds only in-frame clones, not every one. This table has more than 110,000 clones, 75% to 85% appearing once. The data belong to a study of blood T cell repertoires in COVID-19. Germline V gene sequence: CDR1 SNHLY, CDR2 FYNNEI. J lost 4 bases, V lost 6 bases, and 11 bases had no gene match. The CDR3 loop spans 15 amino acids. The rearrangement joins TRBV2 to TRBJ2-7, with TRBD1 matching 8 bases. What was sequenced was peripheral blood. The receptor comes from a man in his forties or fifties with acute or convalescent COVID-19. CDR3 coding DNA: TGTGCCAGCAGATATATCCCGGGACAGGTTTACGAGCAGTACTTC. It is translated as CASRYIPGQVYEQYF.